A selection of T cell receptor beta chains follows, all from one sample in a study of T cells in Graves' hyperthyroidism and ophthalmopathy. One entry per CDR3 protein, called by TCRdb with MiXCR from the multiplex PCR reads. The data hold hundreds of thousands of distinct CDR3 sequences, with about a sixth observed a single time. Material: blood. Receptor source: a young woman with Graves' ophthalmopathy. Each CDR3 is given with its conserved first and last residue. Each record gives: CDR3 protein, V gene, J gene.

CDR3: CASSQPAGTGSHEQYF; V: TRBV14; J: TRBJ2-7
CDR3: CASSLDSRAGFEAFF; V: TRBV11-3; J: TRBJ1-1
CDR3: CSTGTGGFGELFF; V: TRBV20-1; J: TRBJ2-2
CDR3: CASRTRGDLYSGANVLTF; V: TRBV28; J: TRBJ2-6
CDR3: CASSLTGTGASGANVLTF; V: TRBV7-9; J: TRBJ2-6
CDR3: CASSQLTSSDTQYF; V: TRBV12-3/TRBV12-4; J: TRBJ2-3
CDR3: CASSPHPGTSRNTEAFF; V: TRBV6-1; J: TRBJ1-1
CDR3: CASSSLTGAYQPQHF; V: TRBV6-5; J: TRBJ1-5
CDR3: CASSLGTGGANTGELFF; V: TRBV7-9; J: TRBJ2-2
CDR3: CASSLGPYQETQYF; V: TRBV4-3; J: TRBJ2-5
CDR3: CASSVTSELYEQYF; V: TRBV7-2; J: TRBJ2-7
CDR3: CSVGTSGSKYEQYF; V: TRBV29-1; J: TRBJ2-7
CDR3: CASSWGVEQFF; V: TRBV28; J: TRBJ2-1
CDR3: CSAPEGSFNYGYTF; V: TRBV20-1; J: TRBJ1-2
CDR3: CASTGGLNQPQHF; V: TRBV12-3/TRBV12-4; J: TRBJ1-5
CDR3: CASSGGNYGYTF; V: TRBV2; J: TRBJ1-2
CDR3: CASSEALAGGTDTQYF; V: TRBV6-1; J: TRBJ2-3
CDR3: CASSSGSGGSYGYTF; V: TRBV11-2; J: TRBJ1-2
CDR3: CASSLTGAGNSPLHF; V: TRBV27; J: TRBJ1-6
CDR3: CASSQDIDARQPQHF; V: TRBV3-1; J: TRBJ1-5
CDR3: CASSPEDRDGYTF; V: TRBV9; J: TRBJ1-2
CDR3: CAISESNSQYF; V: TRBV10-3; J: TRBJ2-5
CDR3: CASSPGREEKTF; V: TRBV18; J: TRBJ1-2
CDR3: CAWSVQGANYGYTF; V: TRBV30; J: TRBJ1-2
CDR3: CSARDLGQIYEQYF; V: TRBV20-1; J: TRBJ2-7
CDR3: CASSLVEVVGPLHF; V: TRBV5-1; J: TRBJ1-6
CDR3: CASSPRGWPGGSTDTQYF; V: TRBV7-9; J: TRBJ2-3
CDR3: CASTLDSKLHF; V: TRBV6-1; J: TRBJ1-6
CDR3: CASSLRQGVISSNEQFF; V: TRBV12-3/TRBV12-4; J: TRBJ2-1
CDR3: CASSLAAGTENQPQHF; V: TRBV7-2; J: TRBJ1-5
CDR3: CSAIPGTGRTTDTQYF; V: TRBV20-1; J: TRBJ2-3
CDR3: CSAPRQGQNTEAFF; V: TRBV20-1; J: TRBJ1-1